These 24 T cell receptor beta chains share one sample of origin, sequenced in a study of OX40 agonist ivuxolimab in advanced cancers. Here immunoSEQ multiplex PCR was the method, and the copy in TCRdb shows in-frame clones only, minus some. The table lists more than 55,000 clones, less than 90% of them singletons, with 0.7% to 0.95% in the top ten. The sequenced sample was CD4+ or CD8+ T cells sorted from blood, obtained in a trial of the OX40 agonist ivuxolimab. Receptors were obtained from an adult with an advanced solid tumor such as melanoma, head and neck, liver or kidney cancer.

The J gene is TRBJ2-7, the V gene TRBV25-1; D is uncertain. The CDR3 totals 12 residues. The V end was cut by 3 bases, the J end by 3 bases, with 6 bases between. CDR1 and CDR2 (germline): MGHDK, SYGVNS. The CDR3 DNA is TGTGCCAGCAGTGACCCAATCTACGAGCAGTACTTC. Translating gives CASSDPIYEQYF.

This chain uses TRBV4-2 with TRBJ1-2, with D uncertain. From germline, CDR1 is LGHNA and CDR2 YNFKEQ. Trimming shortened V by 1 base and J by 0 bases, and 6 bases separated the two germline ends. The CDR3 covers 14 residues. The CDR3 reads CASSQVGSNYGYTF. The CDR3 DNA follows: TGTGCCAGCAGCCAAGTAGGGTCTAACTATGGCTACACCTTC.

The chain couples TRBV5-1 to TRBJ1-2; 7 bases fit TRBD1. Germline V gene lookup returns CDR1 SGHRS and CDR2 YFSETQ. The V gene end was trimmed by 0 bases and the J gene end by 4 bases; junction bases not matched to a gene: 3. This CDR3 comprises 14 residues. Written as DNA, the CDR3 is TGCGCCAGCAGCTTGGGACAGGGTTCCTATGGCTACACCTTC. It is translated as CASSLGQGSYGYTF.

The V call is TRBV11-2, the J call TRBJ2-7, with 7 bases lining up with TRBD1. Trimming took 6 bases from V and 3 from J; bases not matched to a gene: 5. The CDR3 is made up of 13 amino acids. Germline V gives CDR1 SGHAT, CDR2 FQNNGV. As DNA, the CDR3 is TGTGCCAGCAGACTCCGGGACAGCTACGAGCAGTACTTC. This translates into CASRLRDSYEQYF.

The genes are TRBV25-1 and TRBJ2-3, with D possibly TRBD2 on 6 matching bases. Germline CDR1 is MGHDK and CDR2 is SYGVNS. V lost 1 base to trimming and J lost 6 bases, with 11 bases between them. CDR3 length: 14 residues. The DNA of the CDR3 is TGTGCCAGCAGTGAATGGAGGGTGTCCGATACGCAGTATTTT. Protein product: CASSEWRVSDTQYF. Complete variable domain (other parts from reference TRBV25-1 and TRBJ2-3): EADIYQTPRYLVIGTGKKITLECSQTMGHDKMYWYQQDPGMELHLIHYSYGVNSTEKGDLSSESTVSRIRTEHFPLTLESARPSHTSQYLCASSEWRVSDTQYFGPGTRLTVL.

V usage is TRBV7-2 and J usage is TRBJ2-5, with D uncertain. Germline CDR1 SGHTA, CDR2 FQGNSA. Trimming removed 5 bases from V and 2 bases from J, with 9 bases in between. The CDR3 has 13 amino acids. As DNA, the CDR3 is TGTGCCAGCAGCATCGGGCATCAAGAGACCCAGTACTTC. Its translation is CASSIGHQETQYF.

V is TRBV6-1 and J is TRBJ2-7; no reliable D call. V was cut by 1 base and J by 1 base, with 8 bases left in between. Germline V gives CDR1 MNHNS, CDR2 SASEGT. This CDR3 is built from 14 residues. CDR3 region: CASSEVATSYEQYF. In nucleotides, the CDR3 is TGTGCCAGCAGTGAAGTGGCAACGTCCTACGAGCAGTACTTC.

The chain uses TRBV11-2 and TRBJ2-1, with TRBD2 matching over 10 bases. The germline V gene has CDR1 SGHAT and CDR2 FQNNGV. Trimming at V came to 5 bases and at J to 4 bases, leaving 8 bases not matched to a gene. The CDR3 length is 16 residues. The CDR3 here is CASSLLLSGGYNEQFF. CDR3 nucleotide sequence: TGTGCCAGCAGCCTCTTACTTAGCGGGGGGTACAATGAGCAGTTCTTC. The full variable domain, in which reference TRBV11-2 and TRBJ2-1 provide the parts outside the CDR3, is EAGVAQSPRYKIIEKRQSVAFWCNPISGHATLYWYQQILGQGPKLLIQFQNNGVVDDSQLPKDRFSAERLKGVDSTLKIQPAKLEDSAVYLCASSLLLSGGYNEQFFGPGTRLTVL.

V gene TRBV6-1 combines with J gene TRBJ1-4; 10 bases line up with TRBD1. The junction had 6 bases not matched to a gene; V was cut back by 6 bases and J by 8 bases. The germline CDR1 and CDR2 sequences are MNHNS and SASEGT. This CDR3 region has 14 residues. The CDR3 here is CASSDGTGEEKLFF. The CDR3 nucleotides read TGTGCCAGCAGCGACGGGACAGGGGAGGAAAAACTGTTTTTT.

The V and J genes are TRBV5-6 and TRBJ2-5, with a tentative D call TRBD2 (6 bases). Trimming took off 4 bases at V and 1 base at J, with 11 bases between the two ends. The CDR3 length is 14 residues. CDR1 is SGHDT and CDR2 is YYEEEE in the germline V gene. The DNA for the CDR3 is TGTGCCAGCAGCGTTAGCGGAGCCCAAGAGACCCAGTACTTC. Residues: CASSVSGAQETQYF.

There are a few counts of this clone. The CDR3 DNA is TGTGCCAGCAGCCCGGACAGGGGCTATGGCTACACCTTC. Its protein is CASSPDRGYGYTF. The chain joins TRBV7-2 to TRBJ1-2, with TRBD1 matching over 9 bases. The CDR3 consists of 13 residues. Germline-derived CDR1 and CDR2 are SGHTA and FQGNSA. V dropped 5 bases and J dropped 4; count of bases not matched to a gene: 2. Based on the CDR3 plus reference TRBV7-2 and TRBJ1-2, the full variable domain is GAGVSQSPSNKVTEKGKDVELRCDPISGHTALYWYRQSLGQGLEFLIYFQGNSAPDKSGLPSDRFSAERTGGSVSTLTIQRTQQEDSAVYLCASSPDRGYGYTFGSGTRLTVV.

The chain carries TRBV4-1 and TRBJ2-5; D gene unclear. The CDR3 is 16 residues long. Germline CDR1 reads MGHRA; CDR2 reads YSYEKL. V lost 1 base, J lost 5 bases, and 17 bases lay in between. DNA for the CDR3: TGCGCCAGCAGCCAAGGCCGGGCGCCGGTTCGCGAGACCCAGTACTTC. This sequence encodes CASSQGRAPVRETQYF.

The V call is TRBV29-1, the J call TRBJ1-5; D may be TRBD1 (5 bases). V was cut by 0 bases and J by 9 bases, with 9 bases left in between. The germline V gene encodes CDR1 SQVTM and CDR2 ANQGSEA. The CDR3 covers 12 residues. CDR3 nucleotide sequence: TGCAGCGTTGAAGATTGGGGGGGGCCCCAGCATTTT. Its translation is CSVEDWGGPQHF.

The chain has TRBV6-6 and TRBJ1-2, with D possibly being TRBD1 (5 bases). The V end lost 9 bases, the J end lost 7 bases, and 27 bases lay between the germline ends. Germline loops: CDR1 MNHNY, CDR2 SVGAGI (reference sequence). This CDR3 has 16 amino acids. Written as DNA, the CDR3 is TGTGCCAGTTCTAGAGGGAGGGGCTCGGGCAGGTTTGGCTACACCTTC. Its protein is CASSRGRGSGRFGYTF.

The chain is built from TRBV19 and TRBJ1-2; D remains ambiguous. The V end lost 1 base, the J end lost 6 bases, and 12 bases lay between the germline ends. In germline, CDR1 is LNHDA, CDR2 SQIVND (reference sequence). CDR3 size: 14 residues. The DNA for the CDR3 is TGTGCCAGTAGTATAGCAGGAGGCTGGGATGGCTACACCTTC. This translates into CASSIAGGWDGYTF.

This clone is a singleton in its sample. The chain is built from TRBV5-1 and TRBJ2-5; D is possibly TRBD1 (6 bases). V was shortened by 0 bases and J by 5 bases, with 11 bases between the two germline ends. The germline CDR1 and CDR2 sequences are SGHRS and YFSETQ. The CDR3 is 14 amino acids. DNA for the CDR3: TGCGCCAGCAGCTTGGATCGGACAGAGGAGACCCAGTACTTC. Its protein is CASSLDRTEETQYF.

This chain links TRBV6-6 with TRBJ2-7; D unresolved. Trimming pared 5 bases from V and 0 bases from J, leaving 8 bases between. This CDR3 is 13 amino acids long. Per the germline V gene, CDR1 is MNHNY and CDR2 is SVGAGI (reference sequence). The CDR3 spells CASSHVSSYEQYF. Here the CDR3 DNA reads TGTGCCAGCAGTCATGTAAGCTCCTACGAGCAGTACTTC.

The V and J genes are TRBV20-1 and TRBJ1-1; no definite D call. Trimming pared 8 bases from V and 6 bases from J, leaving 13 bases between. CDR1 is DFQATT, CDR2 SNEGSKA, per germline (reference sequence). CDR3 size: 11 residues. The CDR3 is CSIQFFAEAFF. The CDR3 DNA sequence: TGCAGTATACAGTTTTTTGCTGAAGCTTTCTTT.

The rearrangement joins TRBV5-1 to TRBJ2-7; D may be TRBD2 (6 bases). V lost 2 bases and J lost 0, with 12 bases in between. The CDR3 covers 15 residues. The germline V gene has CDR1 SGHRS and CDR2 YFSETQ. The CDR3 sequence: CASSLGGTYSYEQYF. For the CDR3, the DNA is TGCGCCAGCAGCTTAGGAGGGACCTACTCCTACGAGCAGTACTTC.

V is TRBV6-6 and J is TRBJ1-1; D not certain. CDR1 and CDR2 from the germline V gene are MNHNY and SVGAGI (reference sequence). Trimming cost V 0 bases and J 5 bases, with 10 bases left between them. The CDR3 has 14 residues. In DNA, the CDR3 is TGTGCCAGCAGTTACTCTTCCGGAGATACTGAAGCTTTCTTT. It codes for CASSYSSGDTEAFF.

The chain combines TRBV18 with TRBJ2-5; no clear D. The V gene lost 0 bases and the J gene lost 0 bases, with 2 bases spanning the gap. The CDR3 consists of 13 residues. Germline V CDR1 and CDR2: KGHSH, LQKENI. CDR3 sequence: CASSPPYQETQYF. In DNA form, the CDR3 reads TGTGCCAGCTCACCACCGTACCAAGAGACCCAGTACTTC.

This clone was recorded once. The chain uses TRBV2 and TRBJ2-2; TRBD2 might be the D (6 bases). Germline lookup yields CDR1 SNHLY and CDR2 FYNNEI. The CDR3 is 14 residues long. Deletions cut 5 bases from V and 5 bases from J, with 12 bases between. CDR3 in amino acids: CASSSSVRTGELFF. CDR3 bases: TGTGCCAGCAGTTCTAGCGTCCGAACCGGGGAGCTGTTTTTT.

The genes are TRBV10-2 and TRBJ1-1, with 8 bases lining up with TRBD1. With 2 bases clipped from V and 10 bases from J, the junction kept 9 bases outside the gene matches. CDR1 and CDR2 from the germline V gene are WSHSY and SAAADI. The CDR3 runs to 14 residues. The CDR3 loop is CASSEGQGGLRAFF. As DNA, the CDR3 is TGCGCCAGCAGTGAGGGACAGGGAGGTCTTAGAGCTTTCTTT.

The genes are TRBV29-1 and TRBJ1-1; D ambiguous. Germline loops: CDR1 SQVTM, CDR2 ANQGSEA. The ends were cut back, 7 bases at V and 4 bases at J, with 10 bases in the middle. This CDR3 spans 11 amino acids. The CDR3 is CSEGRGTEAFF. Here the CDR3 DNA reads TGCAGCGAAGGTCGGGGCACTGAAGCTTTCTTT.